This T cell receptor (beta chain) came from a study of T cell responses to AZD1222 COVID-19 vaccine (dated by TCRdb to the early 2020s). For context, the study as a whole: TCR sequencing covered about 230 trial participants: nearly 210 given two doses of AZD1222 and some 25 given two doses of MenACWY control vaccine. Enrollment into the trials was organized by age into subgroups of 18-55, 56-69 and 70-plus years, and those subgroups contained about 160, 30 and 59 TCR-sequenced participants, respectively.

What this sample's time point label stands for: about 28 days (+/-7) after the second vaccine dose. AZD1222 recipients given second doses at about 4 weeks or at about 12 weeks were pooled, since spike-specific TCR depth and breadth were not found to differ between the two schedules. Vaccinee samples came from UK trials COV001 and COV002, including a single-blind randomized controlled phase 2/3 trial of AZD1222 (ChAdOx1 nCoV-19) in healthy adults. For TCRbeta chain sequencing, PBMC samples from trial participants were taken at day 0 and at day 28 after the second dose. The CDR3 holds 13 amino acids from the cysteine to the phenylalanine. Kept here is only the CDR3 DNA, which spans 39 bases and is read in frame from base 1. The trim is 5 bases for V and 9 bases for J, with a gap of 16 bases between the germline ends. The CDR3 regions of human TCRbeta chains were analyzed by immunosequencing. The authors' pipeline ran thus. TCRs in the repertoires were compared against a reference library of SARS-CoV-2-specific TCRs that had been generated with the MIRA antigen-specificity platform. Breadth was defined as the fraction of unique TCRs that were SARS-CoV-2-associated. Depth was defined as the fraction of total T cells that were SARS-CoV-2-associated. Each spike-specific TCR was assigned to its reactive spike region and to a CD4 or CD8 class using the MIRA data. Log10-transformed breadth and depth values were compared by one-way ANOVA with Sidak's multiple comparisons tests. The immuneACCESS repertoire file appears here via TCRdb, limited to in-frame rearrangements. These files lack a portion of the clones; in checked studies, under half of the deficit traces to unresolved V genes, and the cause of the others is not known. The V and J calls and clone size come from that table; D and trimming were worked out from the DNA. Recorded for this sample are approximately 90,000 clones; about nine tenths of them occurred a single time. The ten top clones hold 5% to 6% of the sample.

This clone was counted only a few times. Its antigen has not been determined. The input lacks base qualities; no much larger clone sits a single base away. What the work shows at the level of the full study, not this receptor alone: Vaccine-associated CD4 TCRs spanned the whole spike protein, with dominant responses in regions 160-218 and 743-854. After two AZD1222 doses, spike-specific TCR breadth and depth were significantly higher than at day 0 and than in MenACWY recipients. Conclusions about previously exposed vaccinees were limited because only a handful of AZD1222 recipients were SARS-CoV-2 seropositive at baseline. Because no samples from the day 14 peak response were available, repertoires could be characterized only after the peak T cell response. Nearly half of unique spike-specific TCRs reportedly recognized epitopes outside regions mutated in the B.1.351 and B.1.1.7 variants. Participants were mostly white British, with more females than males. The authors suggested clonal diversity may have been underestimated. In the small 56-69-year group, the increase in depth fell short of significance, most likely because of low power.

The sequence came from an adult who received the AZD1222 COVID-19 vaccine. The sample in question was peripheral blood, obtained 28 days after the second AZD1222 dose. The rearrangement joined TRBV12-3 or TRBV12-4 to TRBJ1-1; possibly the D gene is TRBD1, per 5 matching bases. CDR3 reads: CASSAGTPAQAFF. The bases read TGTGCCAGCAGTGCCGGGACTCCGGCCCAAGCTTTCTTT.